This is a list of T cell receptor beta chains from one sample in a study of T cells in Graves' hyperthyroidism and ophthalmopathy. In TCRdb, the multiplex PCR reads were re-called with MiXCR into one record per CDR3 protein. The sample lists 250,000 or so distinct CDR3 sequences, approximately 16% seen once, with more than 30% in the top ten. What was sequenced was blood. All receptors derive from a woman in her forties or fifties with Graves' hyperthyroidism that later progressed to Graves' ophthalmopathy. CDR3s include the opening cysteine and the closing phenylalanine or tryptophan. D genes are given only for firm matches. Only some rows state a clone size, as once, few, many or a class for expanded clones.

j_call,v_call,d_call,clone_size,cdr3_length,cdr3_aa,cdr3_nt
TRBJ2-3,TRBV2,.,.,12,CASQGSTDTQYF,TGTGCCAGCCAAGGGAGCACAGATACGCAGTATTTT
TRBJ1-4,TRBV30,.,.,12,CAWMAGRDLLFF,TGTGCCTGGATGGCAGGGAGGGATTTACTGTTTTTT
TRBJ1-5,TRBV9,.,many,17,CASSVVPLCVLNQPQHF,TGTGCCAGCAGCGTAGTCCCACTCTGCGTACTGAATCAGCCCCAGCATTTT
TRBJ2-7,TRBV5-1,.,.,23,CASSFYICSALTQGGPPSYEQYF,.
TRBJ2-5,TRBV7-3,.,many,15,CASSLFSGEWETQYF,TGTGCCAGCAGCTTATTTTCGGGGGAGTGGGAGACCCAGTACTTC
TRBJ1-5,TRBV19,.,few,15,CASSRLQGSNQPQHF,TGTGCCAGTAGTAGGTTACAGGGTAGCAATCAGCCCCAGCATTTT
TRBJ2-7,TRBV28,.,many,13,CASSVTGGWGQYF,TGTGCCAGCAGTGTTACAGGCGGGTGGGGGCAGTACTTC
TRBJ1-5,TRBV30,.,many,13,CAWSIGTGQPQHF,TGTGCCTGGAGTATAGGGACGGGGCAGCCCCAGCATTTT
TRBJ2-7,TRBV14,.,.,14,CASSQEDLAYEQYF,TGTGCCAGCAGCCAAGAGGACCTAGCCTACGAGCAGTACTTC
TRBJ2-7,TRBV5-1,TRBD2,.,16,CASSALIGGSSYEQYF,TGCGCCAGCAGCGCACTTATTGGCGGGAGCTCCTACGAGCAGTACTTC
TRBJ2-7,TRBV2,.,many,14,CASSEATGGAEQYF,TGTGCCAGCAGTGAAGCTACAGGTGGGGCCGAGCAGTACTTC
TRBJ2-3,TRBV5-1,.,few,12,CASSLVGGEQYF,TGCGCCAGCAGCTTGGTAGGGGGAGAGCAGTATTTT
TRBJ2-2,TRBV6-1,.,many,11,CASRSPGELFF,TGTGCCAGTAGAAGCCCCGGGGAGCTGTTTTTT
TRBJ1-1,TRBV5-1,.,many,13,CASSGNRNTEAFF,TGCGCCAGCAGCGGAAACAGGAACACTGAAGCTTTCTTT
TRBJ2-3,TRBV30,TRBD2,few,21,CAWSVEYILTSGSVSTDTQYF,TGTGCCTGGAGTGTAGAGTATATTCTGACTAGCGGGAGCGTTAGCACAGATACGCAGTATTTT
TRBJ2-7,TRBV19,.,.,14,CASSFGGHPYEQYF,TGTGCCAGTAGTTTTGGGGGCCACCCTTACGAGCAGTACTTC
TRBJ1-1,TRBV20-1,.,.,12,CSAAERDTEAFF,TGCAGTGCTGCCGAGCGCGACACTGAAGCTTTCTTT
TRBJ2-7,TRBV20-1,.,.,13,CSASPGLLYEQYF,TGCAGTGCTAGCCCGGGACTTCTCTACGAGCAGTACTTC
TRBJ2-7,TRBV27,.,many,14,CASSGGQGTYEQYF,TGTGCCAGCAGTGGGGGCCAGGGGACCTACGAGCAGTACTTC
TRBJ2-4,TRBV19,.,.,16,CASSISGALAKNIQYF,TGTGCCAGTAGTATATCGGGGGCACTGGCCAAAAACATTCAGTACTTC
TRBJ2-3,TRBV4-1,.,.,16,CASSQGRAARTDTQYF,TGCGCCAGCAGCCAAGGGCGAGCGGCCCGCACAGATACGCAGTATTTT
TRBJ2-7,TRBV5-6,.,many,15,CASSSAGLQNYEQYF,TGTGCCAGCAGCTCTGCGGGGCTTCAGAATTACGAGCAGTACTTC
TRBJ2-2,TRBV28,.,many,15,CASSLSGSGTGELFF,TGTGCCAGCAGTTTATCCGGGAGCGGTACCGGGGAGCTGTTTTTT